One and the same sample provided the 18 T cell receptor beta chains below, sequenced in a study of T-cell memory formation after mild COVID-19. TCRdb re-called the 5' RACE reads with MiXCR, one entry per CDR3 protein. The table has roughly 80,000 distinct CDR3 sequences, about 15% seen once. The sequencing sample was made of PBMCs or a T cell subset sorted from them (not recorded which). The receptors stem from an adult woman who had mild COVID-19 (a few samples of this study predate the infection). Cell type and time point are not known.

This clonotype was detected a few times. The chain uses TRBV4-1 and TRBJ1-5; unclear D gene. The CDR3 has 15 residues. Trimming cost V 0 bases and J 1 base, with 7 bases left between them. Germline V gives CDR1 MGHRA, CDR2 YSYEKL. The CDR3 loop reads CASSQEVGSNQPQHF. As DNA, the CDR3 is TGCGCCAGCAGCCAAGAAGTAGGGAGCAATCAGCCCCAGCATTTT.

This clonotype came up many times. The chain recombines TRBV6-2 or TRBV6-3 with TRBJ2-5, with 8 bases lining up with TRBD2. The CDR3 has 15 residues. Germline loops: CDR1 MNHEY, CDR2 SVGEGT. The junction had 11 bases not matched to a gene; V was cut back by 6 bases and J by 5 bases. The CDR3 here is CASSPWREDQETQYF. CDR3 nucleotide sequence: TGTGCCAGCAGCCCGTGGCGGGAGGATCAGGAGACCCAGTACTTC.

Many counts were recorded for this clonotype. The V call is TRBV4-3, the J call TRBJ2-1; the D gene is possibly TRBD2 (6 bases). Trimming removed 3 bases at V and 7 bases at J, with 16 bases between. This CDR3 region has 15 residues. Germline loops: CDR1 LGHNA, CDR2 YSLEER. In nucleotides, the CDR3 is TGCGCCAGCAGCCAGTCCGGGATGGAGGGAAATGAGCAGTTCTTC. The encoded protein is CASSQSGMEGNEQFF.

About this clonotype: Its ends do not fully match the called genes, so a read error is possible. The genes are TRBV10-3 and TRBJ2-1, with 9 bases identical to TRBD2. Germline CDR1 and CDR2: ENHRY and SYGVKD. The CDR3 contains 14 residues. CDR3 sequence: CATSIAGEYNEQFF. The CDR3 bases are TGTGCCACCAGTATAGCGGGAGAATACAATGAGCAGTTCTTC.

This clonotype was counted only a few times. The J gene is TRBJ2-1, the V gene TRBV20-1; 11 nucleotides match TRBD2. The CDR3 runs 16 residues. Germline CDR1 is DFQATT and CDR2 is SNEGSKA (reference sequence). V was pared by 6 bases and J by 7 bases, with 14 bases of the junction left unmatched. The DNA for the CDR3 is TGCAGTGCCCCTGTGGTAGCGGGGGGGATTGGGAATGAGCAGTTCTTC. Translation: CSAPVVAGGIGNEQFF.

The rearrangement links TRBV20-1 to TRBJ2-5, with D tentatively TRBD2 (6 bases). Germline-derived CDR1 and CDR2 are DFQATT and SNEGSKA (reference sequence). The CDR3 length is 13 residues. Trimming took off 3 bases at V and 2 bases at J, with 10 bases between the two ends. The CDR3 is CSARGLRQETQYF. The CDR3 coding sequence is TGCAGTGCTAGGGGACTGAGACAAGAGACCCAGTACTTC.

V gene TRBV4-1 combines with J gene TRBJ2-7; D may be TRBD2 (6 bases). The V gene lost 5 bases and the J gene lost 3 bases, with 14 bases spanning the gap. The CDR3 is 14 residues long. The germline V gene encodes CDR1 MGHRA and CDR2 YSYEKL. CDR3 sequence reads: CASSTTSTDYEQYF. In DNA, the CDR3 is TGCGCCAGCAGCACTACTAGCACAGACTACGAGCAGTACTTC.

The sample holds many counts of this clonotype. This rearrangement joins TRBV7-8 to TRBJ2-7; D gene unclear. This CDR3 is 14 amino acids long. CDR1 is SGHVS, CDR2 FQNEAQ, per germline. V lost 4 bases to trimming and J lost 2 bases, with 12 bases between them. DNA for the CDR3: TGTGCCAGCAGCTCCGAGGCCGCGACCTACGAGCAGTACTTC. Translated: CASSSEAATYEQYF.

This clonotype showed up many times. The chain recombines TRBV7-3 with TRBJ2-1; 10 positions agree with TRBD1. The germline CDR1 and CDR2 sequences are SGHTA and FQGTGA. There are 18 residues in the CDR3. V lost 4 bases and J lost 2; bases outside the gene matches: 11. CDR3 residues: CASSSRLTGTGAYNEQFF. Here the CDR3 DNA reads TGTGCCAGCAGCTCCCGCCTTACCGGGACAGGGGCCTACAATGAGCAGTTCTTC.

V gene TRBV23-1 combines with J gene TRBJ2-5; D not resolved. Being an ORF, TRBV23-1 has a function that is uncertain. The V and J ends lost 11 bases and 7 bases respectively, with 8 bases between them. This CDR3 contains 9 residues. CDR3 amino acids: CAANGTQYF. The CDR3, as DNA: TGCGCCGCCAACGGGACCCAGTACTTC.

This sequence joins TRBV29-1 and TRBJ2-7; D is possibly TRBD1 or TRBD2 (5 bases each). This CDR3 has 13 residues. The germline V and J ends were trimmed by 4 bases and 0 bases, with 10 bases remaining between them. Germline V gene data show CDR1 as SQVTM and CDR2 as ANQGSEA. The CDR3 protein is CSVAGPGSYEQYF. The CDR3 region has the DNA TGCAGCGTTGCGGGGCCGGGCTCCTACGAGCAGTACTTC.

This clonotype was counted between two and nine times. V gene TRBV5-1 combines with J gene TRBJ1-2; 7 positions agree with TRBD1. V gave up 3 bases and J gave up 0 bases; unmatched junction bases: 11. Germline V gives CDR1 SGHRS, CDR2 YFSETQ. CDR3 size: 17 residues. DNA for the CDR3: TGCGCCAGCAGCTGGCGGGGGGGACAGAGTACTAACTATGGCTACACCTTC. Its protein product is CASSWRGGQSTNYGYTF.

This clonotype has more than one count but fewer than ten. The gene calls are TRBV4-1 and TRBJ2-5, with D unclear. The CDR3 has 15 amino acids. CDR1 is MGHRA, CDR2 YSYEKL, per germline. Trimming took off 1 base at V and 4 bases at J, with 13 bases between the two ends. This chain's CDR3 is CASSQVGLSGETQYF. The CDR3 DNA is TGCGCCAGCAGCCAAGTTGGGCTATCGGGAGAGACCCAGTACTTC.

Here the CDR3 DNA reads TGCAGCGCCCTCCGGGACGACTACAATGAGCAGTTCTTC. Translation: CSALRDDYNEQFF. V gene TRBV20-1 combines with J gene TRBJ2-1; D tentatively reads TRBD1 or TRBD2 (5 bases each). Germline lookup yields CDR1 DFQATT and CDR2 SNEGSKA (reference sequence). The CDR3 is made up of 13 amino acids.

This clonotype was detected only a few times. One end of the junction varies from germline; a read error may be responsible. The gene calls are TRBV20-1 and TRBJ1-2; D ambiguous. The CDR3 spans 12 residues. Per the germline V gene, CDR1 is DFQATT and CDR2 is SNEGSKA (reference sequence). CDR3 bases: TGCAGTGCTAGAGATCTGCCAGAGGAGGGATCCTTC. Translating gives CSARDLPEEGSF.

The V call is TRBV7-8, the J call TRBJ1-1; 7 nucleotides agree with TRBD1. This CDR3 has 16 amino acids. Looked up from germline, CDR1 is SGHVS and CDR2 is FQNEAQ. V shed 2 bases, J shed 4 bases, and the junction held 10 bases outside the gene matches. DNA for the CDR3: TGTGCCAGCAGCTTATTGGAGGCAGGGGGAGGCACTGAAGCTTTCTTT. Translating gives CASSLLEAGGGTEAFF. Variable domain in full (rest from reference TRBV7-8 and TRBJ1-1): GAGVSQSPRYKVAKRGQDVALRCDPISGHVSLFWYQQALGQGPEFLTYFQNEAQLDKSGLPSDRFFAERPEGSVSTLKIQRTQQEDSAVYLCASSLLEAGGGTEAFFGQGTRLTVV.

This clonotype was found a few times. The V gene is TRBV27, the J gene TRBJ2-2; 7 bases match TRBD1. The germline V gene has CDR1 MNHEY and CDR2 SMNVEV (reference sequence). The ends lost 4 bases at V and 6 bases at J; junction bases unmatched: 5. The CDR3 totals 14 residues. The CDR3 nucleotides are TGTGCCAGCAGTTGGGGGCAGGGGGCCGGGGAGCTGTTTTTT. Protein product: CASSWGQGAGELFF.

This chain links TRBV7-9 with TRBJ2-7; the match to TRBD2 covers 9 bases. The CDR3 has 15 residues. CDR1 is SEHNR and CDR2 is FQNEAQ in the germline V gene (reference sequence). Unmatched junction bases numbered 10, after V lost 5 bases and J lost 5 bases. The CDR3 loop is CASSKWASGVHEQYF. The CDR3 DNA is TGTGCCAGCAGCAAGTGGGCTAGCGGGGTCCACGAGCAGTACTTC.